This TCR beta chain comes out of a study of cytomegalovirus exposure and HLA in healthy donors. General study results and limits: Researchers reported in a later analysis that common viral pathogens appeared linked to several top clusters. TCR beta chains associated with HLA were, in a later analysis, more clonally expanded than equally common others. The Asian-associated ancestry cluster reportedly had fewer N-insertions than the approximately 610-donor mean in a later analysis. In a later analysis, TCR association rates varied by HLA locus: DRB1 most, HLA-C fewest.

The sample holds a few counts of this clone. The antigen remains unidentified. PCR primers comprised 60 Vbeta and 13 Jbeta primers. Sequencing was performed with immunoSEQ multiplex PCR; in TCRdb, only in-frame clones are kept and a portion is missing. The table lists 150,000 or so clones, 75% to 85% of them singletons. The CDR3 length is 13 residues. The junction had 4 bases not matched to a gene; V was cut back by 2 bases and J by 7 bases. Germline V gene sequence: CDR1 MDHEN, CDR2 SYDVKM. The chain links TRBV28 to TRBJ1-2, with TRBD1 identical over 7 bases. This clonotype was sampled from a female donor in good health and CMV-seronegative. Specimen: PBMCs. The CDR3 DNA reads as TGTGCCAGCAGTTTAAGGGACAGCCGTGGCTACACCTTC. Protein: CASSLRDSRGYTF.